These 4 T cell receptor beta chains came from one sample sequenced in a study of Graves' ophthalmopathy and Graves' hyperthyroidism. The TCR beta CDR3 regions underwent amplification from RNA transcripts. In the first round, RT-PCR was carried out with HTBI primers, and a multiplex PCR formed the second round. TCRdb recomputed calls from the multiplex PCR reads with MiXCR, one row per CDR3 protein. The table includes 300,000 to 450,000 distinct CDR3 sequences, approximately 17% detected once. Sample: peripheral blood. These receptors were taken from an adult woman with stable Graves' hyperthyroidism.

Remarks on this clonotype: A much larger clone differs from this one at a single base, so this may be a read error. Here the CDR3 DNA reads TGTGCCAGCTCACCAAAGACAGGGGAGTATTCACACCTCCACTTT. The encoded protein is CASSPKTGEYSHLHF. The chain is built from TRBV18 and TRBJ1-6, with TRBD1 matching 8 bases. This CDR3 region has 15 residues. Germline CDR1 KGHSH, CDR2 LQKENI.

This clonotype was counted ten times or more. V gene TRBV4-1 combines with J gene TRBJ2-5; D is ambiguous. The CDR3 totals 13 residues. Germline assignment: CDR1 MGHRA and CDR2 YSYEKL. V lost 1 base and J 5 bases, leaving 8 bases between the germline ends. CDR3 in amino acids: CASSQVIEETQYF. The CDR3 region has the DNA TGCGCCAGCAGCCAAGTAATAGAGGAGACCCAGTACTTC.

This clonotype was picked up many times. The V call is TRBV12-3 or TRBV12-4, the J call TRBJ1-5; D uncertain. Trimming left V 6 bases short and J 0 bases short, with 9 bases between. This CDR3 is 14 amino acids long. CDR3 coding DNA: TGTGCCAGCAGAATCCATGGTAGCAATCAGCCCCAGCATTTT. Amino acid sequence: CASRIHGSNQPQHF.

This clonotype was recorded at least ten times. V is TRBV5-1 and J is TRBJ2-7, with D perhaps being TRBD1 or TRBD2 (5 bases each). Per the germline V gene, CDR1 is SGHRS and CDR2 is YFSETQ. Trimming shortened V by 4 bases and J by 7 bases, and 18 bases separated the two germline ends. This CDR3 spans 14 amino acids. The CDR3 DNA reads as TGCGCCAGCAGCCCGGGACGGAGCCTAGGAGAGCAGTACTTC. Its protein is CASSPGRSLGEQYF. Together with reference TRBV5-1 and TRBJ2-7, the CDR3 gives the full variable domain: KAGVTQTPRYLIKTRGQQVTLSCSPISGHRSVSWYQQTPGQGLQFLFEYFSETQRNKGNFPGRFSGRQFSNSRSEMNVSTLELGDSALYLCASSPGRSLGEQYFGPGTRLTVT.